A single sample gave rise to the 3 T cell receptor beta chains below, sequenced in a study of T cells in Graves' hyperthyroidism and ophthalmopathy. TCR beta CDR3 regions were amplified from RNA. A set of HTBI primers served as the primers for a first-round RT-PCR of the TCR CDR3. TCRdb re-analysed the multiplex PCR reads in MiXCR, keeping a single row per CDR3 protein. Of 500,000 to 650,000 distinct CDR3 sequences listed, 14% are singletons. The sample consisted of blood. Receptor source: a woman aged 40-49 years with Graves' hyperthyroidism.

The chain carries TRBV11-2 and TRBJ2-7, with 13 bases that match TRBD2. The junction had 3 bases not matched to a gene; V was cut back by 10 bases and J by 3 bases. This CDR3 comprises 13 residues. Germline V gene lookup returns CDR1 SGHAT and CDR2 FQNNGV. In DNA form, the CDR3 reads TGTGCCACCAGGACTAGCGGGAGCTACGAGCAGTACTTC. This translates into CATRTSGSYEQYF.

This clonotype occurred many times. This rearrangement joins TRBV20-1 to TRBJ2-1, with TRBD2 identical over 10 bases. The CDR3 has 14 amino acids. The junction had 7 bases not matched to a gene; V was cut back by 3 bases and J by 8 bases. Germline assignment: CDR1 DFQATT and CDR2 SNEGSKA (reference sequence). CDR3 sequence (DNA): TGCAGTGCTAGGGCAGCGGGAGGGTTGGATGAGCAGTTCTTC. This encodes CSARAAGGLDEQFF.

A word on this clonotype: A read error may explain this, as a much larger clone is one base away. The chain recombines TRBV30 with TRBJ2-1; D gene ambiguous. The J call is uncertain, as TRBJ2-7 better fits the DNA end. The CDR3 consists of 12 residues. CDR1 and CDR2 (germline): GTSNPN, SVGIG (reference sequence). The CDR3 loop is CAWGRIYNEQYF. The CDR3 DNA follows: TGTGCCTGGGGACGCATCTACAATGAGCAGTACTTC.